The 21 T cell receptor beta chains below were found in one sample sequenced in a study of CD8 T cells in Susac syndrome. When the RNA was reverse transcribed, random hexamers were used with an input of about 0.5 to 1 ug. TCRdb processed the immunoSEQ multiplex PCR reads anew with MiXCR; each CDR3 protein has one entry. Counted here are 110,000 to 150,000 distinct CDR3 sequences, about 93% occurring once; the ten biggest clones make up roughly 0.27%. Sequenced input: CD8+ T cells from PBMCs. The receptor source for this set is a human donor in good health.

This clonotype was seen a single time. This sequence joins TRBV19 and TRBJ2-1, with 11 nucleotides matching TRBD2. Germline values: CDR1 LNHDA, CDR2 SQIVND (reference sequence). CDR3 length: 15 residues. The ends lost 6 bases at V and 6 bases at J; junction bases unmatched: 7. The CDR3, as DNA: TGTGCCAGTAGGATGACTAGCGGGAAGGGCAATGAGCAGTTCTTC. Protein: CASRMTSGKGNEQFF.

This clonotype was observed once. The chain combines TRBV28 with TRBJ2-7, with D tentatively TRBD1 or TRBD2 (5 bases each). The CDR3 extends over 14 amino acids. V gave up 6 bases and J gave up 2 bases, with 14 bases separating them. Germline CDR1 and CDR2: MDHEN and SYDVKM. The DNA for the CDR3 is TGTGCCAGCAGCAGGGACGGCTTAGCCTACGAGCAGTACTTC. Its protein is CASSRDGLAYEQYF. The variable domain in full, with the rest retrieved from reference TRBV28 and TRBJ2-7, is DVKVTQSSRYLVKRTGEKVFLECVQDMDHENMFWYRQDPGLGLRLIYFSYDVKMKEKGDIPEGYSVSREKKERFSLILESASTNQTSMYLCASSRDGLAYEQYFGPGTRLTVT.

The CDR3 sequence is CSARVGQWVGQPQHF. CDR3 DNA sequence: TGCAGTGCTAGAGTGGGGCAGTGGGTCGGTCAGCCCCAGCATTTT. The V call is TRBV20-1, the J call TRBJ1-5; perhaps TRBD1 as D (5 bases). V dropped 1 base and J dropped 6 bases, with 16 bases sitting between them. Germline values: CDR1 DFQATT, CDR2 SNEGSKA (reference sequence). The CDR3 length is 15 residues.

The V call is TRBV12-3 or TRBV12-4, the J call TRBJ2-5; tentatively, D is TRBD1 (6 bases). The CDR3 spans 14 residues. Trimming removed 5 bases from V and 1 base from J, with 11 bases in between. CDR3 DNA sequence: TGTGCCAGCAGTCCGACAGGTTTCCAAGAGACCCAGTACTTC. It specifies CASSPTGFQETQYF.

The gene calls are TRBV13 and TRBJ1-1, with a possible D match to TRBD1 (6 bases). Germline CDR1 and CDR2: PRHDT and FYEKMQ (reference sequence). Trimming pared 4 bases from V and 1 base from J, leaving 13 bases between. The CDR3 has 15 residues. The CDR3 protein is CASSSRDTGNTEAFF. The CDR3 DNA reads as TGTGCCAGCAGCTCTCGGGACACCGGGAACACTGAAGCTTTCTTT.

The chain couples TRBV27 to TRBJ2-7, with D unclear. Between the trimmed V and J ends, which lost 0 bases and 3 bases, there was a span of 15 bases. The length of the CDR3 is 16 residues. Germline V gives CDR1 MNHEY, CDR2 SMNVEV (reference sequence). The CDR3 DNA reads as TGTGCCAGCAGTTTATCCCAACCAACCCATTACTACGAGCAGTACTTC. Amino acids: CASSLSQPTHYYEQYF.

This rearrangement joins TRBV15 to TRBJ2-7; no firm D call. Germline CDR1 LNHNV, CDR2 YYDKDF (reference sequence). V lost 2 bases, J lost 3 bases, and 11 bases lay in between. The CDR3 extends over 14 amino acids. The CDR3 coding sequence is TGTGCCACCAGCAGAATGGGCGGTAGCTACGAGCAGTACTTC. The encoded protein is CATSRMGGSYEQYF.

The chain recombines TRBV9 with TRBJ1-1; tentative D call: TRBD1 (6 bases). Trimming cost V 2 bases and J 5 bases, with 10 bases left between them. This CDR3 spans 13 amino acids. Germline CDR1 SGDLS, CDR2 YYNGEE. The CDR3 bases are TGTGCCAGCAGCGTCAGGGGATGGACTGAAGCTTTCTTT. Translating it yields CASSVRGWTEAFF.

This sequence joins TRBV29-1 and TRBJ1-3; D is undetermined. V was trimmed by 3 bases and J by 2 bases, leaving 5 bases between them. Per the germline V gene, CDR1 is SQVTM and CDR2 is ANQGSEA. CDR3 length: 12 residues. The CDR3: CSVEGAGNTIYF. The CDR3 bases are TGCAGCGTTGAGGGAGCTGGAAACACCATATATTTT.

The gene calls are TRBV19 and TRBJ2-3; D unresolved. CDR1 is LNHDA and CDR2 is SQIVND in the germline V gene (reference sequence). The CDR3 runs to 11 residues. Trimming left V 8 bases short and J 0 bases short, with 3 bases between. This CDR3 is CASRSTDTQYF. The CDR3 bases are TGTGCCAGTCGAAGCACAGATACGCAGTATTTT.

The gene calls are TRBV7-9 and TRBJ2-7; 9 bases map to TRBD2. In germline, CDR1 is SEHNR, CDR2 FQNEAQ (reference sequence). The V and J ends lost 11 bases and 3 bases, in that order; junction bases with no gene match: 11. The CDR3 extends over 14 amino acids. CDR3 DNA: TGTGCCCTAGGGGCGGGAGGGAACGACTACGAGCAGTACTTC. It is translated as CALGAGGNDYEQYF.

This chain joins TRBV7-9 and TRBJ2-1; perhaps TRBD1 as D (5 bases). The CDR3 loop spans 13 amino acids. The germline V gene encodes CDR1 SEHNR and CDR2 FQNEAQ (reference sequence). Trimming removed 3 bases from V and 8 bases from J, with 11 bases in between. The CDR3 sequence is CASSFPTVHEQFF. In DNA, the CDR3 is TGTGCCAGCAGCTTTCCGACAGTCCATGAGCAGTTCTTC.

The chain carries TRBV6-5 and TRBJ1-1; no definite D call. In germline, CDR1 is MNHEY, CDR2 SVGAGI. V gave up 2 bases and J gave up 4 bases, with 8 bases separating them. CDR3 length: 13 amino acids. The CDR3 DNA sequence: TGTGCCAGCAGTTACACACGCACCACTGAAGCTTTCTTT. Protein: CASSYTRTTEAFF.

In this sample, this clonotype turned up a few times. The chain's CDR3 is CASSLSSGASYEQYF. The DNA for the CDR3 is TGTGCCAGCAGTTTATCTTCTGGAGCCTCTTACGAGCAGTACTTC. The rearrangement uses TRBV27 and TRBJ2-7; D is undetermined. This CDR3 has 15 residues. From germline, CDR1 is MNHEY and CDR2 SMNVEV (reference sequence). V shed 0 bases and J shed 4 bases, with 13 bases lying between them.

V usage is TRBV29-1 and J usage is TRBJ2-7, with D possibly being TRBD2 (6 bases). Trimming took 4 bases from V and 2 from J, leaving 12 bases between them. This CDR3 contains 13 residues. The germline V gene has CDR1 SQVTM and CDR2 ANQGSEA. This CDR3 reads CSVVGGKAYEQYF. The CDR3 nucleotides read TGCAGCGTTGTCGGGGGAAAAGCCTACGAGCAGTACTTC.

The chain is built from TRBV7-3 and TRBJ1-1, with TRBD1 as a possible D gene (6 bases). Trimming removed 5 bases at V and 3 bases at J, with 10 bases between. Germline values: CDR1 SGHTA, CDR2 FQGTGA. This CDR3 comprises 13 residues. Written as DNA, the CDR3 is TGTGCCAGCAGCCGAACAGGGTACACTGAAGCTTTCTTT. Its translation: CASSRTGYTEAFF.

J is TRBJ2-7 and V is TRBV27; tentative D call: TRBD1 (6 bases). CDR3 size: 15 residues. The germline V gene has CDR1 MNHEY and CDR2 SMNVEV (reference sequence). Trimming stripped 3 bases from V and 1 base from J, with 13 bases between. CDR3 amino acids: CASSFEGGLSYEQYF. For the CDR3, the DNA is TGTGCCAGCAGTTTCGAAGGGGGATTATCCTACGAGCAGTACTTC.

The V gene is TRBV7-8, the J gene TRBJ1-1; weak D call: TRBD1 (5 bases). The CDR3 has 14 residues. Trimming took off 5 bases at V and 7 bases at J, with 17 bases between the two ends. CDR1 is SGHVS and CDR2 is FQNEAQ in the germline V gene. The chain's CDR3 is CASSDPGTPLEAFF. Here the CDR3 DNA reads TGTGCCAGCAGCGACCCCGGGACTCCTCTTGAAGCTTTCTTT. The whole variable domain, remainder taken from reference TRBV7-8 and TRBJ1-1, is GAGVSQSPRYKVAKRGQDVALRCDPISGHVSLFWYQQALGQGPEFLTYFQNEAQLDKSGLPSDRFFAERPEGSVSTLKIQRTQQEDSAVYLCASSDPGTPLEAFFGQGTRLTVV.

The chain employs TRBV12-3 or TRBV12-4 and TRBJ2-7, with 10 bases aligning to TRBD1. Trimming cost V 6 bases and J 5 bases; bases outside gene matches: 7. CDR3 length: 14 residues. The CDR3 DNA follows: TGTGCCAGCAGCGGGACAGGGGTGTACAACGAGCAGTACTTC. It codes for CASSGTGVYNEQYF.

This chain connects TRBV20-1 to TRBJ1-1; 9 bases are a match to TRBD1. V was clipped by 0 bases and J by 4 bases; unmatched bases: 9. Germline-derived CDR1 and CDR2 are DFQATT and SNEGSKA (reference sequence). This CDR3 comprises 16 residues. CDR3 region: CSARDWTGATSTEAFF. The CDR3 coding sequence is TGCAGTGCTAGAGATTGGACAGGGGCCACCAGCACTGAAGCTTTCTTT.

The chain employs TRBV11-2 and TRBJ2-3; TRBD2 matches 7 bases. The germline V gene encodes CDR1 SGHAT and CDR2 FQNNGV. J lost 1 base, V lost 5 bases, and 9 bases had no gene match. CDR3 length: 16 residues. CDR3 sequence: CASSLYGREGTDTQYF. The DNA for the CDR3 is TGTGCCAGCAGCCTCTATGGCCGGGAGGGCACAGATACGCAGTATTTT.